This TCR beta chain is from a study of T cells in women clearing cervical HPV infection. As for the study in general: Cases were women with histologically confirmed HPV16-related CIN3 or worse, including a couple of invasive cancers. Case blood was drawn a median about 160 days after lesion detection. Broader study findings: CIN3+ cases had significantly higher TCR repertoire richness than controls, but evenness did not differ.

Prevalent HPV16 infections were excluded; only incident single HPV16 infections included. Worth noting for this clone: What it binds is not known. The read ends 3 residues early relative to the CDR3; the germline J gene fills the gap.

This CDR3 has 14 amino acids. Trimming left V 3 bases short and J 4 bases short, with 12 bases between. Germline assignment: CDR1 ENHRY and CDR2 SYGVKD. Libraries were prepared by immunoSEQ multiplex PCR; TCRdb keeps only in-frame clonotypes and omits some of them. Its clone listing holds roughly 42,000 clones. This receptor was identified in a woman aged 18 to 75 with a cervical HPV16 infection that either progressed to CIN3+ or cleared (not recorded which). Sequencing was performed on blood buffy coat. The gene calls are TRBV10-3 and TRBJ1-2, with D unresolved. The CDR3 DNA, read in part, is TGTGCCATCAGTGAAAGGCAGGAAACCTATGGC. It is translated as CAISERQETYG. In full, the CDR3 reads CAISERQETYGYTF.